This TCR beta chain was documented in a study of OX40 agonist ivuxolimab in advanced cancers. Only in-frame clones appear in the TCRdb table, and some are missing; sequencing was by immunoSEQ multiplex PCR. The sample has around 67,000 clones, roughly 87% seen once. This sequence was found in an adult with an advanced solid tumor such as melanoma, head and neck, liver or kidney cancer. The specimen comprised CD4+ or CD8+ T cells sorted from blood, sampled in a trial of the OX40 agonist ivuxolimab.

The CDR3 protein is CAWNPRGGETQYF. CDR3 sequence (DNA): TGTGCCTGGAACCCCCGCGGGGGGGAGACCCAGTACTTC. The chain links TRBV30 to TRBJ2-5; 8 nucleotides agree with TRBD2. CDR1 and CDR2 (germline): GTSNPN, SVGIG (reference sequence). The V and J ends lost 4 bases and 5 bases, in that order; junction bases with no gene match: 6. The CDR3 is made up of 13 amino acids.